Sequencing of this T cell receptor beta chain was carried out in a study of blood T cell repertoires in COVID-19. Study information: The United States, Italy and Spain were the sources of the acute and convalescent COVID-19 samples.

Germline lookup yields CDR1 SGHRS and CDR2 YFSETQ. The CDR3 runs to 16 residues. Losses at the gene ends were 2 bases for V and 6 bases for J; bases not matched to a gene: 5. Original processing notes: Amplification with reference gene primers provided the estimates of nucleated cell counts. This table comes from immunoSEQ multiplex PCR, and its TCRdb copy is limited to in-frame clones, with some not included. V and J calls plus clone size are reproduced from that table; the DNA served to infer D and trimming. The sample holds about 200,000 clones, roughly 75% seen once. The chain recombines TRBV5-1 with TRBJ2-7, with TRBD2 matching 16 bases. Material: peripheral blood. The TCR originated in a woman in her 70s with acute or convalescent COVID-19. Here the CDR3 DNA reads TGCGCCAGCAGCTTTGGGACTAGCGGGAGGGGCGGCGAGCAGTACTTC. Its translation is CASSFGTSGRGGEQYF.